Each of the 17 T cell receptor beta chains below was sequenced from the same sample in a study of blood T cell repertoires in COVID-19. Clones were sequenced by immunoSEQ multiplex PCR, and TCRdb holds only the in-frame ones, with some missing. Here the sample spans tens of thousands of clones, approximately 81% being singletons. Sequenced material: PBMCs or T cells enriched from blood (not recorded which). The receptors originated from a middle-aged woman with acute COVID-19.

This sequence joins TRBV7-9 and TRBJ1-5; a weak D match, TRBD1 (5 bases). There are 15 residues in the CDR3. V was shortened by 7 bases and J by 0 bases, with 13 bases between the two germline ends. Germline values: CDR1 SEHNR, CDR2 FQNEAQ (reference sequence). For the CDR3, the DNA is TGTGCCAGCAAGGATGGGGCCATTAGCAATCAGCCCCAGCATTTT. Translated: CASKDGAISNQPQHF.

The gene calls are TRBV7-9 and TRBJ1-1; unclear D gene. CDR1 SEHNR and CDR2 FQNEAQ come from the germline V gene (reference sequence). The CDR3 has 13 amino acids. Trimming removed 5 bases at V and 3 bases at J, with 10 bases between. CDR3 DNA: TGTGCCAGCAGCCTACAGAGGGACACTGAAGCTTTCTTT. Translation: CASSLQRDTEAFF. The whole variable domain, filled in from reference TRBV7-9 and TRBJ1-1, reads DTGVSQNPRHKITKRGQNVTFRCDPISEHNRLYWYRQTLGQGPEFLTYFQNEAQLEKSRLLSDRFSAERPKGSFSTLEIQRTEQGDSAMYLCASSLQRDTEAFFGQGTRLTVV.

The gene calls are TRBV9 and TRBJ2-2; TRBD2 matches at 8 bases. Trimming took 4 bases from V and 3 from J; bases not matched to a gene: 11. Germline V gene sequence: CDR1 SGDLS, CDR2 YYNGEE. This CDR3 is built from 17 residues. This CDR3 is CASSSEMVAGYTGELFF. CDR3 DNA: TGTGCCAGCAGCAGTGAGATGGTAGCGGGGTACACCGGGGAGCTGTTTTTT.

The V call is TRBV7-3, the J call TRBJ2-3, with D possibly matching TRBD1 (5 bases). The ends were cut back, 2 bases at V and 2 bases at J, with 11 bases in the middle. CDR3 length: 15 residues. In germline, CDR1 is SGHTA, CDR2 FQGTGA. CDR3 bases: TGTGCCAGCAGCTTACTAGGGGTCCACACAGATACGCAGTATTTT. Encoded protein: CASSLLGVHTDTQYF.

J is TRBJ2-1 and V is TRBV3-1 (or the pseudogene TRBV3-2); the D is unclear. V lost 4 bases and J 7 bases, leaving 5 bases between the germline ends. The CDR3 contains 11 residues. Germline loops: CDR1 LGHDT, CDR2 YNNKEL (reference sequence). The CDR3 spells CASSRRNEQFF. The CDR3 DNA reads TGTGCCAGCAGCCGGCGGAATGAGCAGTTCTTC.

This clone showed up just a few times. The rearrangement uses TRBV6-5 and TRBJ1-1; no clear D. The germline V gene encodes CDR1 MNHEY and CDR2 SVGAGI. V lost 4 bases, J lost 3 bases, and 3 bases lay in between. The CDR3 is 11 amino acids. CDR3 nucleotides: TGTGCCAGCAGTTTCTACACTGAAGCTTTCTTT. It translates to CASSFYTEAFF.

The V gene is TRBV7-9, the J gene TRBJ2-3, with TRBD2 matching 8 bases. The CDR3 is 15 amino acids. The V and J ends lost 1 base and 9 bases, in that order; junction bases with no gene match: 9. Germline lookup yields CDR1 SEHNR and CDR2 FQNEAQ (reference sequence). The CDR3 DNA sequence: TGTGCCAGCAGCTTAGAGCCTAGCGGGTATATGACGCAGTATTTT. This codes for CASSLEPSGYMTQYF.

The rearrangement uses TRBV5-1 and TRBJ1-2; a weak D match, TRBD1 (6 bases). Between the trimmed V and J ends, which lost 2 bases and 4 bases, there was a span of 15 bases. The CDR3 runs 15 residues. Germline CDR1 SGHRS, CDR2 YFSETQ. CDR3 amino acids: CASSLATGASYGYTF. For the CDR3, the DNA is TGCGCCAGCAGCTTAGCGACAGGAGCAAGCTATGGCTACACCTTC. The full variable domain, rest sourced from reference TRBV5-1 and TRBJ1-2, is KAGVTQTPRYLIKTRGQQVTLSCSPISGHRSVSWYQQTPGQGLQFLFEYFSETQRNKGNFPGRFSGRQFSNSRSEMNVSTLELGDSALYLCASSLATGASYGYTFGSGTRLTVV.

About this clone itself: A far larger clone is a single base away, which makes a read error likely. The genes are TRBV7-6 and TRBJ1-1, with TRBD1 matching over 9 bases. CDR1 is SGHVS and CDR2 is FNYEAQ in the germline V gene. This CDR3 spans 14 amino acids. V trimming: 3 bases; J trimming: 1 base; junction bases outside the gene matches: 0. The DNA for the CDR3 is TGTGCCAGCAGCTTGGGACAGGGGAACACTGAAGCTTTCTTT. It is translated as CASSLGQGNTEAFF.

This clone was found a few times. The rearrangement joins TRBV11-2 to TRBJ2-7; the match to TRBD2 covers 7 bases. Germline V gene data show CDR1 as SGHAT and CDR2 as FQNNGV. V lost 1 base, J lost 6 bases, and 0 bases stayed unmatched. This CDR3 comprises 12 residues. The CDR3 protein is CASSLGGGEQYF. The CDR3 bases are TGTGCCAGCAGCTTAGGGGGGGGCGAGCAGTACTTC.

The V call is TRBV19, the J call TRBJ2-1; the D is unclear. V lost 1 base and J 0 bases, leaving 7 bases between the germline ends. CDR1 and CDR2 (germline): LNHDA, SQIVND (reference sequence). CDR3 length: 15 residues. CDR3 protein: CASSIGLGSYNEQFF. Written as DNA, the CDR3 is TGTGCCAGTAGTATAGGGCTAGGCTCCTACAATGAGCAGTTCTTC.

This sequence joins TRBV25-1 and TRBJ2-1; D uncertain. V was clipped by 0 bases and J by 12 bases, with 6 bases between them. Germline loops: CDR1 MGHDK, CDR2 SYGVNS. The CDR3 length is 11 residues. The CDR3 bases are TGTGCCAGCAGTGAATATAGCTGGCAGTTCTTC. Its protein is CASSEYSWQFF.

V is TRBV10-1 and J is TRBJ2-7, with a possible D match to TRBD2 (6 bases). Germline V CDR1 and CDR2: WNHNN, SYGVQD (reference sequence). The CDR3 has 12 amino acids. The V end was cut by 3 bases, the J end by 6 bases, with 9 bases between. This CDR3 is CASSDLGGEQYV. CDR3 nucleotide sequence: TGCGCCAGCAGTGATCTGGGGGGCGAGCAGTACGTC.

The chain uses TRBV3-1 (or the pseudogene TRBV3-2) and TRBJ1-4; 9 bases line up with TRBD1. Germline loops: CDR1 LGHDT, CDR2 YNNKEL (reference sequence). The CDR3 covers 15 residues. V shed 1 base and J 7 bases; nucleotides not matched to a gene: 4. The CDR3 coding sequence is TGTGCCAGCAGCCAAGGTGTGACAGGGGGTGAAAAACTGTTTTTT. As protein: CASSQGVTGGEKLFF.

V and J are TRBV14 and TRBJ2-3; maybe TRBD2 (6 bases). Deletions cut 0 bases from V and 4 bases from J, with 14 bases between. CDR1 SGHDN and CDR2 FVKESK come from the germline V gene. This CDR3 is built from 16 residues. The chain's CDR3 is CASSQERIAAPDTQYF. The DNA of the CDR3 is TGTGCCAGCAGCCAAGAGCGAATAGCGGCTCCAGATACGCAGTATTTT.

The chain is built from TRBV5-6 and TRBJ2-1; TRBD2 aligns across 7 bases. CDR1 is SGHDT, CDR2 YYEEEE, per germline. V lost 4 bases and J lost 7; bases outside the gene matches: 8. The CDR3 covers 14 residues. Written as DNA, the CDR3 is TGTGCCAGCAGCCTCCGGACTAGTGGGAATGAGCAGTTCTTC. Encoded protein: CASSLRTSGNEQFF.

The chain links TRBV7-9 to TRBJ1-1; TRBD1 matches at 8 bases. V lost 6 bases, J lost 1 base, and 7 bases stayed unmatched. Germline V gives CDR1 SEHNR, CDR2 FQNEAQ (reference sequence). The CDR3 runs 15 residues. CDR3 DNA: TGTGCCAGCAGGCTCTATCAGGGGGCGAACACTGAAGCTTTCTTT. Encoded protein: CASRLYQGANTEAFF.